This passage covers 8 T cell receptor beta chains from one sample sequenced in a study of vaccination and CD4 T cells after COVID-19. Sequencing of cultured CD4+ T cell DNA used the Oncomine TCR Beta short-read assay. One entry per CDR3 protein results from TCRdb running MiXCR on the PCR reads. The profile covers 3,500 to 4,000 distinct CDR3 sequences, with 16% appearing a single time and just under 20% taken by the ten largest. The antigens of these receptors remain unknown. Noted treatment: approximately nine-day PBMC culture with coronavirus spike peptide pools or control peptides (ViraFEST assay). Sequencing used CD4+ T cells from blood, cultured in vitro. These TCRs come from a human donor who had recovered from COVID-19.

This clonotype was observed a few times. V is TRBV11-2 and J is TRBJ2-7; possible D gene TRBD1, 6 bases. Between the trimmed V and J ends, which lost 4 bases and 5 bases, there was a span of 18 bases. This CDR3 is built from 15 residues. Germline V gives CDR1 SGHAT, CDR2 FQNNGV. CDR3 coding DNA: TGTGCCAGCAGCTCCCGGACAGTGTCGGTCAACGAGCAGTACTTC. It yields the protein CASSSRTVSVNEQYF.

The chain links TRBV5-1 to TRBJ2-3; D gene ambiguous. CDR1 and CDR2 (germline): SGHRS, YFSETQ. V lost 1 base and J lost 1, with 13 bases in between. This CDR3 has 16 amino acids. Written as DNA, the CDR3 is TGCGCCAGCAGCTTGAGCCAACCCTCCGGCACAGATACGCAGTATTTT. Its translation is CASSLSQPSGTDTQYF.

In this sample, this clonotype turned up a few times. This rearrangement joins TRBV20-1 to TRBJ2-3; the match to TRBD2 covers 16 bases. V was clipped by 5 bases and J by 3 bases; unmatched bases: 8. Germline V lookup: CDR1 DFQATT, CDR2 SNEGSKA (reference sequence). This CDR3 comprises 17 residues. CDR3 coding DNA: TGCAGTGCTTTCGGGACTAGCGGGGGGGCCGGGACAGATACGCAGTATTTT. It specifies CSAFGTSGGAGTDTQYF.

This clonotype turned up a few times. In DNA form, the CDR3 reads TGTGCCAGCAGCCCTGGCCCGGGAAACACCATATATTTT. Translating gives CASSPGPGNTIYF. The chain is built from TRBV27 and TRBJ1-3; no definite D call. V gave up 6 bases and J gave up 4 bases, with 10 bases separating them. The CDR3 has 13 amino acids. Looked up from germline, CDR1 is MNHEY and CDR2 is SMNVEV (reference sequence).

This clonotype occurred once. The gene calls are TRBV5-1 and TRBJ2-5, with D possibly being TRBD1 (5 bases). The germline V and J ends were trimmed by 4 bases and 0 bases, with 10 bases remaining between them. CDR3 size: 14 residues. CDR1 is SGHRS, CDR2 YFSETQ, per germline. CDR3 sequence reads: CASSRDSNQETQYF. CDR3 nucleotide sequence: TGCGCCAGCAGCCGAGACAGTAACCAAGAGACCCAGTACTTC. The full variable domain, in which reference TRBV5-1 and TRBJ2-5 provide the parts outside the CDR3, is KAGVTQTPRYLIKTRGQQVTLSCSPISGHRSVSWYQQTPGQGLQFLFEYFSETQRNKGNFPGRFSGRQFSNSRSEMNVSTLELGDSALYLCASSRDSNQETQYFGPGTRLLVL.

By sample fraction, this clonotype is medium-sized. J is TRBJ1-2 and V is TRBV12-3 or TRBV12-4; a possible D gene is TRBD1 (5 bases). Trimming stripped 3 bases from V and 4 bases from J, with 12 bases between. This CDR3 is 14 amino acids long. The CDR3 coding sequence is TGTGCCAGCAGTTTCGGGGGGAGTGTCTATGGCTACACCTTC. Translated, it gives CASSFGGSVYGYTF.

Points on this clonotype: One end of the junction does not line up with germline, which may come from a read error. The chain has TRBV15 and TRBJ1-6; 9 nucleotides line up with TRBD1. The CDR3 contains 14 residues. The germline gives CDR1 LNHNV, CDR2 YYDKDF (reference sequence). DNA for the CDR3: TGTGCCACCAGCCGAGACAGGGGGGGTTCACCCCTCCACTTT. This encodes CATSRDRGGSPLHF.

By frequency in the sample, this clonotype is medium-sized. J is TRBJ1-2 and V is TRBV5-4; D gene uncertain. Germline V gives CDR1 SGHNT, CDR2 YYREEE (reference sequence). V was pared by 0 bases and J by 0 bases, with 9 bases between. The CDR3 length is 15 residues. The CDR3 here is CASSLAIRANYGYTF. The CDR3 DNA follows: TGTGCCAGCAGCTTGGCGATCCGAGCTAACTATGGCTACACCTTC.